This TCR beta chain was sequenced in a study of blood T cells in healthy people across ages. This clonotype has a single count. Its antigen is undetermined. A sample-barcoded 5' primer and a J-beta primer mix were used in a second PCR of about 7 to 11 cycles. TCRdb recomputed calls from the 5' RACE reads with MiXCR, one row per CDR3 protein. Of 550,000 to 800,000 distinct CDR3 sequences listed, roughly 30% are singletons. Germline V gives CDR1 SGHAT, CDR2 FQNNGV. CDR3 length: 16 amino acids. Deletions cut 0 bases from V and 4 bases from J, with 12 bases between. Study-level results: It was held that the diversity estimates obtained from one million T cells were underestimates. PBMCs that were unsorted prevented a conclusive naive versus antigen-experienced comparison.

The source is a woman at least 80 years old in good health. The sequencing sample was made of blood. The chain carries TRBV11-2 and TRBJ2-2; D unresolved. The CDR3, as DNA: TGTGCCAGCAGCTTAGATCTCAGTCGGGTCACCGGGGAGCTGTTTTTT. Protein sequence: CASSLDLSRVTGELFF.